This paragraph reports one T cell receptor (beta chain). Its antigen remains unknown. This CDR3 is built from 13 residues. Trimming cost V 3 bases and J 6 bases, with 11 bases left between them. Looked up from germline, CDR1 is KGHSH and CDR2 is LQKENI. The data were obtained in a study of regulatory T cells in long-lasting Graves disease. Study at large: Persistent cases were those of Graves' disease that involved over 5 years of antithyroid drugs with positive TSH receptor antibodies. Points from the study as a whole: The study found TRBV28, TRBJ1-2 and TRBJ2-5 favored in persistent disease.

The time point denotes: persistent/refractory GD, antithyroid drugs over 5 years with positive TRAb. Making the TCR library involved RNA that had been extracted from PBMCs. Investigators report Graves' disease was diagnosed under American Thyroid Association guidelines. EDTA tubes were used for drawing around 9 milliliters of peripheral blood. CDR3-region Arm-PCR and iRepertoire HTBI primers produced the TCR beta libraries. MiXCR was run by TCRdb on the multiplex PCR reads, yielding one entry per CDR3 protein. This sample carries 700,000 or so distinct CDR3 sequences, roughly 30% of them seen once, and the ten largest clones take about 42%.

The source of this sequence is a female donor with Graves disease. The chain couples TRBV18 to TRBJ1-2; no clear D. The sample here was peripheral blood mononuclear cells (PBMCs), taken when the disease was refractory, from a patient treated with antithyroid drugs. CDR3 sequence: CASSPSRQDGYTF. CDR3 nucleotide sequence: TGTGCCAGCTCACCGAGCCGACAAGATGGCTACACCTTC.